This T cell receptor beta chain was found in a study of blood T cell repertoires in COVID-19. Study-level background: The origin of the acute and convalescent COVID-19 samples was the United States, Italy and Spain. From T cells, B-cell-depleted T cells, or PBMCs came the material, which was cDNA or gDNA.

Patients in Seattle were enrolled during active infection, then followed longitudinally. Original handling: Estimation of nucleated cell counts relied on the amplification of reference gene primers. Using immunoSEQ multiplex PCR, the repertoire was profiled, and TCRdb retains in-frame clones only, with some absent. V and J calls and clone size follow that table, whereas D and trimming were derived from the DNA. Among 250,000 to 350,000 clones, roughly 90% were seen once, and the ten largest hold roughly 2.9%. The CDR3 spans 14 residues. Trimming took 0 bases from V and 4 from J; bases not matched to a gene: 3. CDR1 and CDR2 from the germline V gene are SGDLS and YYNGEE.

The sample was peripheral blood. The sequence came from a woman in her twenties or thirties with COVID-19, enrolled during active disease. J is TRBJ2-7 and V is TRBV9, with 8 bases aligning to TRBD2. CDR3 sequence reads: CASSVDPSGYEQYF. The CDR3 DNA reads TGTGCCAGCAGCGTAGACCCTAGCGGGTACGAGCAGTACTTC.